What follows are 32 T cell receptor beta chains derived from one specimen sequenced in a study of immunodeficiency. TCRdb's table, derived via immunoSEQ multiplex PCR, lists solely in-frame clones and lacks some. Seen here are 2,300 or so clones, 88% observed once, and the top ten hold more than 7.5%. General study points: Productive entropy and V-J pairing of CD4+ T cells looked alike across patients and controls.

What these receptors recognize is not known. Material for sequencing was CD4+ T cells from blood. The receptors stem from a girl aged 5-17 years with POLD1 deficiency.

The genes are TRBV15 and TRBJ2-3; a weak D match, TRBD2 (7 bases). This CDR3 region has 14 residues. Per germline, CDR1 LNHNV and CDR2 YYDKDF (reference sequence). V was clipped by 3 bases and J by 7 bases, with 14 bases between them. CDR3 loop: CATSSPGRGNTQYF. In nucleotides, the CDR3 is TGTGCCACCAGCAGTCCAGGGAGGGGGAATACGCAGTATTTT.

In this sample, this clone turned up once. The chain uses TRBV6-5 and TRBJ1-6; the match to TRBD1 covers 7 bases. V shed 2 bases and J 5 bases; nucleotides not matched to a gene: 0. Germline V gene lookup returns CDR1 MNHEY and CDR2 SVGAGI. The CDR3 totals 14 residues. CDR3 sequence reads: CASSYDRDNSPLHF. DNA for the CDR3: TGTGCCAGCAGTTACGACAGGGATAATTCACCCCTCCACTTT.

The V call is TRBV5-1, the J call TRBJ2-3, with 7 bases that match TRBD2. The ends lost 0 bases at V and 0 bases at J; junction bases unmatched: 4. Per the germline V gene, CDR1 is SGHRS and CDR2 is YFSETQ. This CDR3 has 16 residues. CDR3 in DNA: TGCGCCAGCAGCTTGGCCGGGGGGACTAGCACAGATACGCAGTATTTT. It translates to CASSLAGGTSTDTQYF.

This chain's CDR3 is CASSARSGTASSKPQHF. CDR3 in DNA: TGTGCCAGTAGTGCCCGTTCTGGGACAGCGTCTTCAAAGCCCCAGCATTTT. The chain is built from TRBV19 and TRBJ1-5; the match to TRBD1 covers 7 bases. Germline CDR1 is LNHDA and CDR2 is SQIVND (reference sequence). The V and J ends lost 5 bases and 8 bases, in that order; junction bases with no gene match: 18. The CDR3 has 17 amino acids.

This clone was found once. DNA of the CDR3: TGCGCCAGCAGCTTAGGGAATCAACCTAGCACAGATACGCAGTATTTT. Translated, it gives CASSLGNQPSTDTQYF. The chain joins TRBV5-1 to TRBJ2-3; D not resolved. V was cut by 2 bases and J by 0 bases, with 13 bases left in between. There are 16 residues in the CDR3. Germline-derived CDR1 and CDR2 are SGHRS and YFSETQ.

The V and J genes are TRBV20-1 and TRBJ1-2; D gene uncertain. The CDR3 contains 10 residues. Per the germline V gene, CDR1 is DFQATT and CDR2 is SNEGSKA (reference sequence). The V gene lost 0 bases and the J gene lost 12 bases, with 8 bases spanning the gap. For the CDR3, the DNA is TGCAGTGCTAGAGACACAAGGAACACCTTC. It codes for CSARDTRNTF.

V gene TRBV10-3 combines with J gene TRBJ2-7; the match to TRBD2 covers 7 bases. With V trimmed by 4 bases and J by 3 bases, 6 bases remained unmatched. The V gene's germline CDR1 is ENHRY and CDR2 SYGVKD. This CDR3 is 14 amino acids long. The CDR3 DNA reads as TGTGCCATCAGTGCGGGCAGGGAGGGCTACGAGCAGTACTTC. As protein: CAISAGREGYEQYF.

DNA for the CDR3: TGTGCCAGCAGTTCCCAGGACACCGGGGAGCTGTTTTTT. This gives the protein CASSSQDTGELFF. The V call is TRBV6-5, the J call TRBJ2-2, with D uncertain. The germline V and J ends were trimmed by 4 bases and 3 bases, with 6 bases remaining between them. The CDR3 runs 13 residues. CDR1 is MNHEY and CDR2 is SVGAGI in the germline V gene.

The CDR3 DNA sequence: TGTGCCAGCAGTTACTCCGACGGCTATGGCTACACCTTC. This gives the protein CASSYSDGYGYTF. V and J are TRBV6-5 and TRBJ1-2; D is unresolved. Germline V gene lookup returns CDR1 MNHEY and CDR2 SVGAGI. V was shortened by 0 bases and J by 4 bases, with 6 bases between the two germline ends. The CDR3 is 13 residues long.

The table lists this clone with a few counts. The chain recombines TRBV3-1 (or the pseudogene TRBV3-2) with TRBJ2-1; a weak D match, TRBD2 (7 bases). V gave up 4 bases and J gave up 0 bases, with 16 bases separating them. This CDR3 has 17 amino acids. Per the germline V gene, CDR1 is LGHDT and CDR2 is YNNKEL (reference sequence). DNA of the CDR3: TGTGCCAGCAGCCCTCAAGGGGGGGGAAGCTCCTACAATGAGCAGTTCTTC. It yields the protein CASSPQGGGSSYNEQFF.

CDR3 coding DNA: TGCGCCACAGGACTAGCGGGAGGAGTCGATGAGCAGTTCTTC. Translating gives CATGLAGGVDEQFF. This chain links TRBV5-1 with TRBJ2-1; TRBD2 agrees at 14 bases. The V gene end was trimmed by 9 bases and the J gene end by 8 bases; junction bases not matched to a gene: 7. Per the germline V gene, CDR1 is SGHRS and CDR2 is YFSETQ. The CDR3 runs to 14 residues.

The CDR3 loop reads CASSLSPSYEQYF. The CDR3 DNA reads as TGTGCCAGCTCACTTTCCCCCTCGTACGAGCAGTACTTC. The chain is built from TRBV18 and TRBJ2-7; D gene uncertain. Trimming removed 4 bases from V and 4 bases from J, with 11 bases in between. CDR3 length: 13 amino acids. Germline CDR1 reads KGHSH; CDR2 reads LQKENI. The full variable domain, in which reference TRBV18 and TRBJ2-7 provide the parts outside the CDR3, is NAGVMQNPRHLVRRRGQEARLRCSPMKGHSHVYWYRQLPEEGLKFMVYLQKENIIDESGMPKERFSAEFPKEGPSILRIQQVVRGDSAAYFCASSLSPSYEQYFGPGTRLTVT.

The genes are TRBV7-9 and TRBJ2-1; 7 positions agree with TRBD2. Germline assignment: CDR1 SEHNR and CDR2 FQNEAQ (reference sequence). V lost 5 bases, J lost 4 bases, and 8 bases stayed unmatched. This CDR3 has 15 amino acids. For the CDR3, the DNA is TGTGCCAGCAGCGAACTAGCGCCAGGTTACAATGAGCAGTTCTTC. Its translation is CASSELAPGYNEQFF.

Remarks on this clone: The junction shows a germline mismatch at one end, possibly a read error. The chain is built from TRBV7-9 and TRBJ2-5; 7 bases align to TRBD1. The CDR3 is 14 amino acids. The germline gives CDR1 SEHNR, CDR2 FQNEAQ (reference sequence). The CDR3 DNA is TGTGCCAGCAGATTAGGGGGCTACCAAGAGACCCAGTACTTC. Protein sequence: CASRLGGYQETQYF.

Written as DNA, the CDR3 is TGCGCCAGCAGCTTTGGGGGTACTGAAGCTTTCTTT. This translates into CASSFGGTEAFF. The chain combines TRBV5-1 with TRBJ1-1; the D gene is possibly TRBD1 (5 bases). The V and J ends lost 2 bases and 5 bases respectively, with 7 bases between them. The CDR3 consists of 12 residues. Germline loops: CDR1 SGHRS, CDR2 YFSETQ.

The V call is TRBV4-2, the J call TRBJ2-1, with a tentative D call TRBD2 (5 bases). V was cut by 1 base and J by 10 bases, with 5 bases left in between. CDR1 and CDR2 from the germline V gene are LGHNA and YNFKEQ. The length of the CDR3 is 11 residues. CDR3 in amino acids: CASSQGGEQFF. CDR3 sequence (DNA): TGTGCCAGCAGCCAAGGCGGGGAGCAGTTCTTC.

V gene TRBV6-5 combines with J gene TRBJ2-3; a possible D gene is TRBD1 (6 bases). Trimming pared 5 bases from V and 4 bases from J, leaving 13 bases between. Germline loops: CDR1 MNHEY, CDR2 SVGAGI. This CDR3 contains 14 residues. The CDR3 coding sequence is TGTGCCAGCAGTCGCAGGGGAAGGTCAGATACGCAGTATTTT. This sequence encodes CASSRRGRSDTQYF.

This sequence joins TRBV3-1 (or the pseudogene TRBV3-2) and TRBJ2-1; unclear D gene. This CDR3 is built from 17 residues. Germline CDR1 is LGHDT and CDR2 is YNNKEL (reference sequence). V shed 2 bases and J shed 2 bases, with 16 bases lying between them. CDR3 coding DNA: TGTGCCAGCAGCCAACCCGCTTCACGGGTTACCTACAATGAGCAGTTCTTC. It yields the protein CASSQPASRVTYNEQFF.

The chain has TRBV2 and TRBJ2-1; D is unresolved. Trimming took 6 bases from V and 5 from J, leaving 8 bases between them. The CDR3 is made up of 12 amino acids. In germline, CDR1 is SNHLY, CDR2 FYNNEI. CDR3 protein: CASRTPNNEQFF. CDR3 in DNA: TGTGCCAGCAGAACACCAAACAATGAGCAGTTCTTC.

The rearrangement uses TRBV3-1 (or the pseudogene TRBV3-2) and TRBJ2-1; D possibly corresponds to TRBD1 (5 bases). The germline gives CDR1 LGHDT, CDR2 YNNKEL (reference sequence). CDR3 length: 15 residues. Trimming shortened V by 4 bases and J by 0 bases, and 10 bases separated the two germline ends. CDR3 bases: TGTGCCAGCAGCCTGGCTAGGGGCTCCTACAATGAGCAGTTCTTC. It is translated as CASSLARGSYNEQFF.

CDR3 nucleotides: TGTGCCAGCAGTCCACTAGCGGGAGTTACCGGGGAGCTGTTTTTT. It yields the protein CASSPLAGVTGELFF. The rearrangement links TRBV6-2 or TRBV6-3 to TRBJ2-2; 11 bases fit TRBD2. This CDR3 contains 15 residues. V dropped 5 bases and J dropped 5; count of bases not matched to a gene: 4. The V gene's germline CDR1 is MNHEY and CDR2 SVGEGT.

The chain combines TRBV27 with TRBJ2-7, with TRBD2 matching 13 bases. The germline V gene has CDR1 MNHEY and CDR2 SMNVEV (reference sequence). This CDR3 has 16 amino acids. With V trimmed by 7 bases and J by 2 bases, 8 bases remained unmatched. CDR3 DNA: TGTGCCAGCAAAGGACTAGCGGGAGACAGGACCTACGAGCAGTACTTC. Translating gives CASKGLAGDRTYEQYF.

The chain has TRBV11-3 and TRBJ2-3, with 10 bases lining up with TRBD2. The CDR3 contains 16 residues. The V and J ends lost 1 base and 4 bases, in that order; junction bases with no gene match: 5. The germline gives CDR1 SGHNT, CDR2 YENEEA. The CDR3 loop reads CASSLGASGSSDTQYF. The CDR3 DNA reads as TGTGCCAGCAGCTTAGGGGCTAGCGGGAGTTCAGATACGCAGTATTTT.

V gene TRBV20-1 combines with J gene TRBJ2-1; unclear D gene. The CDR3 covers 10 residues. From germline, CDR1 is DFQATT and CDR2 SNEGSKA (reference sequence). Between the trimmed V and J ends, which lost 2 bases and 6 bases, there was a span of 2 bases. The CDR3 DNA follows: TGCAGTGCTAGATTCAATGAGCAGTTCTTC. It encodes CSARFNEQFF.

The chain recombines TRBV10-3 with TRBJ2-2, with D possibly matching TRBD2 (6 bases). The CDR3 has 17 residues. CDR1 ENHRY and CDR2 SYGVKD come from the germline V gene. V lost 3 bases and J 8 bases, leaving 22 bases between the germline ends. In nucleotides, the CDR3 is TGTGCCATCAGTGACCCGACTAGTCCCCAACCGAAGGGGGAGCTGTTTTTT. It translates to CAISDPTSPQPKGELFF.

This chain links TRBV6-5 with TRBJ1-2; 8 nucleotides align to TRBD1. Trimming removed 6 bases from V and 3 bases from J; junction bases left unmatched: 6. This CDR3 is built from 14 residues. Germline V gives CDR1 MNHEY, CDR2 SVGAGI. The CDR3 nucleotides are TGTGCCAGCAGCCGACAGGGGAAGGACTATGGCTACACCTTC. This gives the protein CASSRQGKDYGYTF.

This chain links TRBV5-1 with TRBJ2-3, with 7 bases identical to TRBD1. The CDR3 is made up of 11 amino acids. Per the germline V gene, CDR1 is SGHRS and CDR2 is YFSETQ. V shed 5 bases and J 13 bases; nucleotides not matched to a gene: 7. The CDR3 DNA follows: TGCGCCAGCAGGGAAAGGGGGCGAAAGTATTTT. Translation gives CASRERGRKYF.

The chain uses TRBV5-1 and TRBJ2-1; tentative D call: TRBD2 (6 bases). Trimming left V 0 bases short and J 3 bases short, with 10 bases between. The CDR3 extends over 15 amino acids. The germline gives CDR1 SGHRS, CDR2 YFSETQ. CDR3 protein: CASSLAGLIYNEQFF. The CDR3 nucleotides read TGCGCCAGCAGCTTGGCAGGACTAATCTACAATGAGCAGTTCTTC.

J is TRBJ2-7 and V is TRBV4-1; D is perhaps TRBD1 (7 bases). CDR1 is MGHRA, CDR2 YSYEKL, per germline. The ends were cut back, 2 bases at V and 4 bases at J, with 18 bases in the middle. This CDR3 contains 16 residues. The CDR3 reads CASSQTWRGLIYEQYF. CDR3 coding DNA: TGCGCCAGCAGCCAAACGTGGAGGGGGCTAATTTACGAGCAGTACTTC.

This clone occurred once. The chain joins TRBV5-6 to TRBJ2-5; 12 bases align to TRBD2. The CDR3 loop spans 17 amino acids. Germline V gene sequence: CDR1 SGHDT, CDR2 YYEEEE. V lost 1 base to trimming and J lost 0 bases; unmatched junction nucleotides: 4. The CDR3 protein is CASSLRRLAGDQETQYF. The CDR3, as DNA: TGTGCCAGCAGCTTGCGTCGACTAGCGGGAGACCAAGAGACCCAGTACTTC.

The gene calls are TRBV28 and TRBJ2-7; D is unclear. The V end lost 5 bases, the J end lost 0 bases, and 11 bases lay between the germline ends. The CDR3 totals 14 residues. Germline V gene lookup returns CDR1 MDHEN and CDR2 SYDVKM. For the CDR3, the DNA is TGTGCCAGCAGTGTGGACCCCCACTCCTACGAGCAGTACTTC. Translation gives CASSVDPHSYEQYF.

This chain links TRBV5-1 with TRBJ2-7, with TRBD2 matching over 12 bases. The V gene's germline CDR1 is SGHRS and CDR2 YFSETQ. The CDR3 totals 15 residues. The J segment lost 5 bases and the V segment lost 0 bases, leaving 3 bases of the junction unmatched. The CDR3 spells CASSLGLAGEDEQYF. CDR3 nucleotide sequence: TGCGCCAGCAGCTTGGGACTAGCGGGAGAGGACGAGCAGTACTTC.